This paragraph reports one TCR beta chain. This specimen comes from a study of blood T cell repertoires in COVID-19. V lost 2 bases and J lost 8; bases outside the gene matches: 8. This CDR3 spans 16 amino acids. In germline, CDR1 is MNHEY, CDR2 SMNVEV (reference sequence). Some clones are missing from TCRdb's copy, which holds only in-frame ones; the method was immunoSEQ multiplex PCR. The sample consists of 300,000 to 400,000 clones, 70% to 90% of them appearing once. This TCR came from a human donor in a cohort sampled during active COVID-19. The genes are TRBV27 and TRBJ1-6, with 8 nucleotides matching TRBD1. The source material was peripheral blood. CDR3 in amino acids: CASSLIKTGADSPLHF. In nucleotides, the CDR3 is TGTGCCAGCAGTTTAATAAAGACAGGGGCGGATTCACCCCTCCACTTT.